Following are 29 T cell receptor beta chains from one sample sequenced in a study of blood T cells in healthy people across ages. It was with a sample-barcoded 5' primer and a J-beta primer mix that a second PCR of roughly 7 to 12 cycles was run. One entry per CDR3 protein results from TCRdb running MiXCR on the 5' RACE reads. Counted here are about 760,000 distinct CDR3 sequences, roughly three fifths occurring once; the ten biggest clones make up roughly 24%. Sequenced material: blood. All receptors derive from a man in his forties or fifties in good health.

The CDR3, as DNA: TGTGCCAGCAGCTTTAGCGGGAGGGTCAATGAGCAGTTCTTC. Protein: CASSFSGRVNEQFF. This chain links TRBV4-2 with TRBJ2-1, with 11 nucleotides matching TRBD2. V gave up 5 bases and J gave up 6 bases; unmatched junction bases: 3. The CDR3 contains 14 residues. CDR1 and CDR2 from the germline V gene are LGHNA and YNFKEQ.

In this sample, this clonotype turned up once. J is TRBJ2-5 and V is TRBV28; perhaps TRBD1 as D (5 bases). The CDR3 has 15 amino acids. With 2 bases removed from V and 4 bases from J, the gap between germline ends came to 14 bases. From germline, CDR1 is MDHEN and CDR2 SYDVKM. The CDR3 here is CASSLPGSRGETQYF. CDR3 DNA: TGTGCCAGCAGTTTACCGGGTTCAAGGGGAGAGACCCAGTACTTC.

The chain employs TRBV29-1 and TRBJ2-1; no firm D call. Germline lookup yields CDR1 SQVTM and CDR2 ANQGSEA. The CDR3 sequence is 12 residues long. The V gene lost 3 bases and the J gene lost 4 bases, with 7 bases spanning the gap. The CDR3 DNA follows: TGCAGCGTTGAGAAACGGTACAATGAGCAGTTCTTC. Protein sequence: CSVEKRYNEQFF.

The V call is TRBV7-9, the J call TRBJ2-5; D might be TRBD1 (6 bases). TRBJ2-7 explains the end of the DNA better; the J call may be wrong. The CDR3 length is 15 residues. Germline CDR1 SEHNR, CDR2 FQNEAQ (reference sequence). Here the CDR3 DNA reads TGTGCCAGCAGCGGCCCGCAGGGGCGACTATACGAGCAGTACTTC. Its translation is CASSGPQGRLYEQYF.

The chain recombines TRBV11-2 with TRBJ2-5, with TRBD1 matching 7 bases. V shed 2 bases, J shed 2 bases, and the junction held 5 bases outside the gene matches. The CDR3 has 15 amino acids. Germline loops: CDR1 SGHAT, CDR2 FQNNGV. CDR3 coding DNA: TGTGCCAGCAGCTTAAACAGGGGTGGACAAGAGACCCAGTACTTC. Translating it yields CASSLNRGGQETQYF.

At least ten counts were recorded for this clonotype. The rearrangement uses TRBV20-1 and TRBJ2-5; D is perhaps TRBD1 (5 bases). The germline CDR1 and CDR2 sequences are DFQATT and SNEGSKA (reference sequence). The CDR3 runs to 11 residues. The CDR3 reads CSAGPGETQYF. CDR3 DNA sequence: TGCAGCGCCGGACCAGGGGAGACCCAGTACTTC.

The chain couples TRBV5-6 to TRBJ1-5; D gene uncertain. Trimming pared 0 bases from V and 6 bases from J, leaving 4 bases between. Germline V gene lookup returns CDR1 SGHDT and CDR2 YYEEEE. CDR3 size: 12 residues. As DNA, the CDR3 is TGTGCCAGCAGCTTGGCAGCTCAGCCCCAGCATTTT. Protein product: CASSLAAQPQHF.

This clonotype was counted only a few times. The CDR3 loop is CSVDITSGAYNEQFF. The CDR3 DNA sequence: TGCAGCGTTGACATTACTAGCGGGGCTTACAATGAGCAGTTCTTC. This chain connects TRBV29-1 to TRBJ2-1, with TRBD2 identical over 10 bases. CDR3 length equals 15 residues. The junction had 6 bases not matched to a gene; V was cut back by 3 bases and J by 4 bases. From germline, CDR1 is SQVTM and CDR2 ANQGSEA.

The chain has TRBV20-1 and TRBJ1-1, with 8 bases fitting TRBD1. CDR1 DFQATT and CDR2 SNEGSKA come from the germline V gene (reference sequence). The CDR3 loop spans 18 amino acids. Unmatched junction bases numbered 23, after V lost 6 bases and J lost 5 bases. The CDR3 nucleotides are TGCAGTGCGCCGCTTGGACAGGGTTTGGGATTAGTTCGGACTGAAGCTTTCTTT. It encodes CSAPLGQGLGLVRTEAFF.

The J gene is TRBJ2-3, the V gene TRBV7-3, with 9 bases matching TRBD1. The germline V gene has CDR1 SGHTA and CDR2 FQGTGA. The CDR3 extends over 19 amino acids. After removal of 5 bases from V and 2 bases from J, the junction contained 17 bases not matched to a gene. CDR3 DNA sequence: TGTGCCAGCAGCCCCATACGCCGGACAGGGGTTGAGAACACAGATACGCAGTATTTT. It yields the protein CASSPIRRTGVENTDTQYF.

The V and J genes are TRBV11-1 and TRBJ2-5; D tentatively fits TRBD1 or TRBD2 (5 bases each). The CDR3 totals 17 residues. The V gene lost 2 bases and the J gene lost 11 bases, with 27 bases spanning the gap. Germline CDR1 reads SGHAT; CDR2 reads FQDESV (reference sequence). The CDR3, as DNA: TGTGCCAGCAGCTTACGACGGAGGAGGACACACGATGAGGAGCAGTACTTC. Amino acid sequence: CASSLRRRRTHDEEQYF.

The chain uses TRBV5-4 and TRBJ2-4, with 9 nucleotides matching TRBD1. Germline-derived CDR1 and CDR2 are SGHNT and YYREEE (reference sequence). V trimming: 4 bases; J trimming: 9 bases; junction bases outside the gene matches: 8. This CDR3 spans 14 amino acids. This CDR3 reads CASSPDRGLGIQYF. DNA for the CDR3: TGTGCCAGCAGCCCGGACAGGGGTTTGGGCATTCAGTACTTC.

The rearrangement links TRBV6-2 or TRBV6-3 to TRBJ2-5; no definite D call. CDR3 length equals 15 residues. The germline V and J ends were trimmed by 2 bases and 2 bases, with 12 bases remaining between them. CDR1 and CDR2 from the germline V gene are MNHEY and SVGEGT. The CDR3: CASSYASQRQETQYF. CDR3 sequence (DNA): TGTGCCAGCAGTTACGCGTCTCAGAGACAAGAGACCCAGTACTTC.

This clonotype was seen a few times. This sequence joins TRBV10-3 and TRBJ2-7, with 13 bases matching TRBD2. This CDR3 region has 14 residues. The V segment lost 8 bases and the J segment 3 bases; nucleotides outside the gene matches: 4. Looked up from germline, CDR1 is ENHRY and CDR2 is SYGVKD. CDR3 coding DNA: TGTGCCATCGGACTAGCGGGAGTTAACTACGAGCAGTACTTC. It is translated as CAIGLAGVNYEQYF.

This chain joins TRBV5-6 and TRBJ2-3; possibly TRBD1 for D (6 bases). Germline V lookup: CDR1 SGHDT, CDR2 YYEEEE. Between the trimmed V and J ends, which lost 2 bases and 0 bases, there was a span of 10 bases. This CDR3 region has 15 residues. The DNA for the CDR3 is TGTGCCAGCAGCTTCGGACAGTTTAGCACAGATACGCAGTATTTT. Translation gives CASSFGQFSTDTQYF.

The chain is built from TRBV20-1 and TRBJ2-7; D is ambiguous. The V gene's germline CDR1 is DFQATT and CDR2 SNEGSKA (reference sequence). V dropped 3 bases and J dropped 0 bases, with 12 bases sitting between them. This CDR3 spans 14 amino acids. The CDR3 DNA is TGCAGTGCTAGTAACCGCAGAAGCTCCTACGAGCAGTACTTC. Residues: CSASNRRSSYEQYF.

The V call is TRBV28, the J call TRBJ2-7; D is possibly TRBD1 or TRBD2 (5 bases each). The germline V and J ends were trimmed by 4 bases and 3 bases, with 16 bases remaining between them. The CDR3 has 15 residues. Per germline, CDR1 MDHEN and CDR2 SYDVKM. CDR3 sequence: CASSSIAGAHYEQYF. For the CDR3, the DNA is TGTGCCAGCAGTTCCATCGCCGGGGCCCACTACGAGCAGTACTTC. Supplemented by reference TRBV28 and TRBJ2-7, the full variable domain reads DVKVTQSSRYLVKRTGEKVFLECVQDMDHENMFWYRQDPGLGLRLIYFSYDVKMKEKGDIPEGYSVSREKKERFSLILESASTNQTSMYLCASSSIAGAHYEQYFGPGTRLTVT.

This sequence joins TRBV7-2 and TRBJ2-1; the match to TRBD1 covers 11 bases. The CDR3 spans 18 residues. Germline CDR1 SGHTA, CDR2 FQGNSA. Unmatched junction bases numbered 13, after V lost 4 bases and J lost 5 bases. The CDR3 region has the DNA TGTGCCAGCAGCTCCCTCCGCGCGGACAGGGGGCTCAACAATGAGCAGTTCTTC. Translation: CASSSLRADRGLNNEQFF. Full variable domain (missing parts from reference TRBV7-2 and TRBJ2-1): GAGVSQSPSNKVTEKGKDVELRCDPISGHTALYWYRQSLGQGLEFLIYFQGNSAPDKSGLPSDRFSAERTGGSVSTLTIQRTQQEDSAVYLCASSSLRADRGLNNEQFFGPGTRLTVL.

The chain recombines TRBV24-1 with TRBJ2-5, with 7 positions matching TRBD2. V lost 4 bases, J lost 5 bases, and 6 bases stayed unmatched. This CDR3 region has 14 residues. Germline V CDR1 and CDR2: KGHDR, SFDVKD. CDR3 loop: CATSDPGGLETQYF. The CDR3 DNA reads TGTGCCACCAGTGACCCGGGGGGTTTGGAGACCCAGTACTTC.

This chain joins TRBV5-1 and TRBJ2-5; D may be TRBD2 (5 bases). Between the trimmed V and J ends, which lost 0 bases and 2 bases, there was a span of 11 bases. The CDR3 has 15 residues. From germline, CDR1 is SGHRS and CDR2 YFSETQ. CDR3 bases: TGCGCCAGCAGCTTGGTAGCGACTACACAAGAGACCCAGTACTTC. Translating gives CASSLVATTQETQYF.

V usage is TRBV27 and J usage is TRBJ1-1; tentatively, D is TRBD1 (5 bases). This CDR3 region has 17 residues. V dropped 2 bases and J dropped 4 bases, with 20 bases sitting between them. CDR1 and CDR2 (germline): MNHEY, SMNVEV (reference sequence). CDR3 in DNA: TGTGCCAGCAGTTTACGAGGACCAGGGTTGTATGGCACTGAAGCTTTCTTT. It translates to CASSLRGPGLYGTEAFF.

The chain has TRBV4-2 and TRBJ1-1; tentatively, D is TRBD1 (6 bases). Germline V gene data show CDR1 as LGHNA and CDR2 as YNFKEQ. The CDR3 is 18 amino acids. The V end was cut by 5 bases, the J end by 1 base, with 23 bases between. The CDR3 reads CASSTRGDGGRANTEAFF. The CDR3 nucleotides read TGTGCCAGCAGCACAAGGGGGGATGGGGGGAGAGCGAACACTGAAGCTTTCTTT.

The rearrangement uses TRBV19 and TRBJ1-2; D unresolved. The ends were cut back, 0 bases at V and 1 base at J, with 6 bases in the middle. The CDR3 runs to 14 residues. From germline, CDR1 is LNHDA and CDR2 SQIVND (reference sequence). The CDR3 reads CASSIDGNNYGYTF. DNA of the CDR3: TGTGCCAGTAGTATAGACGGCAATAACTATGGCTACACCTTC.

The rearrangement joins TRBV29-1 to TRBJ2-5; 11 positions match TRBD2. The junction had 2 bases not matched to a gene; V was cut back by 4 bases and J by 1 base. CDR3 size: 14 residues. Germline assignment: CDR1 SQVTM and CDR2 ANQGSEA. For the CDR3, the DNA is TGCAGCGTTGGGACTAGCGGGTTCCAAGAGACCCAGTACTTC. This encodes CSVGTSGFQETQYF.

The chain couples TRBV6-5 to TRBJ2-7; tentative D call: TRBD1 (6 bases). The CDR3 is 14 residues long. CDR1 and CDR2 from the germline V gene are MNHEY and SVGAGI. Deletions cut 5 bases from V and 0 bases from J, with 11 bases between. The CDR3 protein is CASSRGQNSYEQYF. The CDR3 DNA reads TGTGCCAGCAGTAGAGGACAGAACTCCTACGAGCAGTACTTC.

The rearrangement links TRBV5-1 to TRBJ1-2; D is unresolved. The germline gives CDR1 SGHRS, CDR2 YFSETQ. The CDR3 consists of 15 residues. V gave up 1 base and J gave up 5 bases, with 15 bases separating them. CDR3 nucleotide sequence: TGCGCCAGCAGCTTGAAGGAGGCGGGAGGGTATGGCTACACCTTC. Protein: CASSLKEAGGYGYTF.

This rearrangement joins TRBV5-1 to TRBJ2-3; D is unclear. V lost 0 bases, J lost 2 bases, and 7 bases lay in between. Germline V gene lookup returns CDR1 SGHRS and CDR2 YFSETQ. The CDR3 spans 14 residues. CDR3 DNA: TGCGCCAGCAGCTTGGAGGTTTCCACAGATACGCAGTATTTT. Amino acids: CASSLEVSTDTQYF.

The rearrangement joins TRBV24-1 to TRBJ1-1, with D tentatively TRBD1 (6 bases). Per the germline V gene, CDR1 is KGHDR and CDR2 is SFDVKD. The CDR3 covers 15 residues. V was cut by 3 bases and J by 2 bases, with 12 bases left in between. CDR3 sequence (DNA): TGTGCCACCAGTGATGCCGGGACATCTAACACTGAAGCTTTCTTT. This sequence encodes CATSDAGTSNTEAFF.

The J gene is TRBJ2-7, the V gene TRBV12-3 or TRBV12-4, with 7 bases aligning to TRBD1. V was pared by 6 bases and J by 3 bases, with 11 bases of the junction left unmatched. There are 15 residues in the CDR3. The CDR3 sequence: CASSPYRTGHYEQYF. The CDR3 DNA follows: TGTGCCAGCAGCCCCTACAGGACAGGACACTACGAGCAGTACTTC.